These 27 T cell receptor beta chains were all obtained from the same sample, sequenced in a study of shared clonotypes between healthy human individuals. The table came from immunoSEQ multiplex PCR; TCRdb's copy has only in-frame clones and leaves some out. Seen here are 2.3 million or so clones, 90% to 95% observed once, and the top ten hold about 0.37%. Material for sequencing was naive CD4+ T cells from PBMCs. Regarding subset: CD45RA+ positively selected. These receptors were obtained from a man aged 18-30 years in good health. Some clones in this sample may be carry-over from other donors' samples.

This chain connects TRBV11-3 to TRBJ1-1; the D gene is possibly TRBD1 (6 bases). V lost 6 bases and J lost 4, with 15 bases in between. Germline V gives CDR1 SGHNT, CDR2 YENEEA. The CDR3 contains 14 residues. CDR3 sequence: CASSRGGRSTEAFF. In DNA form, the CDR3 reads TGTGCCAGCAGTCGCGGGGGCAGAAGCACTGAAGCTTTCTTT.

Comments on this clone: Other nucleotide sequences from this sample produce the same CDR3. The chain employs TRBV6-5 and TRBJ2-5; D is ambiguous. This CDR3 contains 10 residues. With 6 bases removed from V and 5 bases from J, the gap between germline ends came to 4 bases. In germline, CDR1 is MNHEY, CDR2 SVGAGI. The CDR3 DNA follows: TGTGCCAGCAGGGGGGAGACCCAGTACTTC. Translation: CASRGETQYF.

The chain combines TRBV11-2 with TRBJ2-1; 11 bases are a match to TRBD2. The J segment lost 7 bases and the V segment lost 5 bases, leaving 4 bases of the junction unmatched. Germline lookup yields CDR1 SGHAT and CDR2 FQNNGV. CDR3 size: 14 residues. CDR3 sequence reads: CASSPGTSGNEQFF. CDR3 in DNA: TGTGCCAGCAGCCCCGGGACTAGCGGTAATGAGCAGTTCTTC.

This chain links TRBV5-1 with TRBJ2-1; 7 nucleotides agree with TRBD1. The CDR3 sequence is 13 residues long. Germline V CDR1 and CDR2: SGHRS, YFSETQ. The junction had 5 bases not matched to a gene; V was cut back by 4 bases and J by 7 bases. This CDR3 is CASSQQQGNEQFF. The DNA of the CDR3 is TGCGCCAGCAGCCAACAACAGGGGAATGAGCAGTTCTTC.

The rearrangement uses TRBV19 and TRBJ1-2; D might be TRBD1 (5 bases). Germline V gives CDR1 LNHDA, CDR2 SQIVND (reference sequence). Trimming removed 7 bases at V and 7 bases at J, with 13 bases between. The CDR3 extends over 12 amino acids. This chain's CDR3 is CASKGGAAGYTF. The CDR3 coding sequence is TGTGCCAGTAAGGGAGGGGCTGCTGGCTACACCTTC.

The chain employs TRBV5-1 and TRBJ2-3, with D unresolved. The germline V gene has CDR1 SGHRS and CDR2 YFSETQ. This CDR3 is 12 amino acids long. Trimming stripped 4 bases from V and 3 bases from J, with 6 bases between. The CDR3 DNA reads TGCGCCAGCAGCGCCGTAACAGATACGCAGTATTTT. The encoded protein is CASSAVTDTQYF.

V is TRBV5-1 and J is TRBJ2-5; TRBD1 is a possible D gene (6 bases). This CDR3 is 14 amino acids long. Germline CDR1 is SGHRS and CDR2 is YFSETQ. Trimming shortened V by 4 bases and J by 6 bases, and 16 bases separated the two germline ends. CDR3 DNA: TGCGCCAGCAGCCCCGCGACAGGTCTCAAGACCCAGTACTTC. Its protein product is CASSPATGLKTQYF.

The V gene is TRBV18, the J gene TRBJ1-3, with D perhaps matching TRBD1 (5 bases). With 8 bases removed from V and 1 base from J, the gap between germline ends came to 30 bases. CDR3 length: 20 amino acids. Germline V gives CDR1 KGHSH, CDR2 LQKENI. The CDR3 is CASQIHPGEGGWRSGNTIYF. The DNA for the CDR3 is TGTGCCAGCCAAATTCATCCGGGGGAAGGAGGGTGGAGGTCTGGAAACACCATATATTTT.

The chain is built from TRBV27 and TRBJ1-2, with 8 bases lining up with TRBD1. Germline loops: CDR1 MNHEY, CDR2 SMNVEV (reference sequence). The CDR3 runs to 14 residues. Trimming at V came to 7 bases and at J to 0 bases, leaving 4 bases not matched to a gene. The DNA of the CDR3 is TGTGCCAGCACAGGGACAGGCTCTAACTATGGCTACACCTTC. Translating gives CASTGTGSNYGYTF.

This chain links TRBV19 with TRBJ1-5, with 8 positions matching TRBD1. This CDR3 is 16 amino acids long. Germline loops: CDR1 LNHDA, CDR2 SQIVND (reference sequence). Trimming took 3 bases from V and 3 from J; bases not matched to a gene: 7. This CDR3 is CASSIPDRALNQPQHF. The CDR3 nucleotides read TGTGCCAGTAGTATCCCGGACAGGGCCCTCAATCAGCCCCAGCATTTT.

The genes are TRBV30 and TRBJ2-5, with D possibly being TRBD2 (7 bases). The J call may be mistaken, given a closer DNA end match to TRBJ2-7. CDR1 GTSNPN and CDR2 SVGIG come from the germline V gene (reference sequence). This CDR3 spans 13 amino acids. The CDR3 is CAWSVGGASEQYF. The CDR3 DNA follows: TGTGCCTGGAGTGTAGGGGGGGCATCCGAGCAGTACTTC.

This CDR3 reads CASSVGVLNTEAFF. DNA for the CDR3: TGTGCCAGCAGCGTAGGGGTACTGAACACTGAAGCTTTCTTT. J is TRBJ1-1 and V is TRBV9; no clear D gene. CDR3 length: 14 amino acids. Trimming shortened V by 0 bases and J by 0 bases, and 6 bases separated the two germline ends. The germline gives CDR1 SGDLS, CDR2 YYNGEE.

Only one count was recorded for this clone. This rearrangement joins TRBV5-4 to TRBJ2-1, with 8 bases identical to TRBD1. Per germline, CDR1 SGHNT and CDR2 YYREEE (reference sequence). The V segment lost 7 bases and the J segment 6 bases; nucleotides outside the gene matches: 12. The CDR3 runs 15 residues. The CDR3 bases are TGTGCCAGCCGAATAAGGACAGGGCCCCCCAATGAGCAGTTCTTC. Amino acids: CASRIRTGPPNEQFF.

CDR3 in amino acids: CASRPGGQGRRDTEAFF. The DNA of the CDR3 is TGTGCCAGCCGACCTGGGGGACAGGGGCGGAGGGACACTGAAGCTTTCTTT. V usage is TRBV5-4 and J usage is TRBJ1-1; 10 bases map to TRBD1. The CDR3 sequence is 17 residues long. Germline trimming cut 7 bases from V and 3 bases from J; bases unmatched to any gene: 15. Germline values: CDR1 SGHNT, CDR2 YYREEE (reference sequence).

The chain joins TRBV4-1 to TRBJ2-5, with no clear D. This CDR3 has 13 residues. The germline V and J ends were trimmed by 2 bases and 0 bases, with 4 bases remaining between them. Germline-derived CDR1 and CDR2 are MGHRA and YSYEKL. The CDR3 protein is CASSQSYQETQYF. The CDR3, as DNA: TGCGCCAGCAGCCAATCGTACCAAGAGACCCAGTACTTC.

This chain joins TRBV9 and TRBJ2-7; D possibly corresponds to TRBD2 (5 bases). The germline V gene encodes CDR1 SGDLS and CDR2 YYNGEE. V dropped 0 bases and J dropped 2 bases, with 12 bases sitting between them. CDR3 size: 15 residues. The CDR3 sequence: CASSVGASSTYEQYF. The DNA of the CDR3 is TGTGCCAGCAGCGTAGGTGCTAGCTCTACCTACGAGCAGTACTTC.

This chain connects TRBV10-2 to TRBJ2-2, with D hard to call. This CDR3 is 14 amino acids long. The germline gives CDR1 WSHSY, CDR2 SAAADI. Trimming stripped 2 bases from V and 0 bases from J, with 4 bases between. The CDR3 nucleotides read TGCGCCAGCAGTGAGGTGCCGAACACCGGGGAGCTGTTTTTT. Protein product: CASSEVPNTGELFF.

The V call is TRBV2, the J call TRBJ1-5; D gene unclear. V was trimmed by 5 bases and J by 7 bases, leaving 15 bases between them. The CDR3 is made up of 14 amino acids. CDR1 and CDR2 (germline): SNHLY, FYNNEI. The CDR3 DNA sequence: TGTGCCAGCAGTTCCACCCCTGGGGTACAGCCCCAGCATTTT. Amino acid sequence: CASSSTPGVQPQHF.

The chain links TRBV9 to TRBJ2-6; tentative D call: TRBD1 (5 bases). Trimming pared 0 bases from V and 2 bases from J, leaving 15 bases between. Germline V lookup: CDR1 SGDLS, CDR2 YYNGEE. This CDR3 region has 18 residues. This CDR3 is CASSVARGALAGANVLTF. The CDR3 DNA is TGTGCCAGCAGCGTAGCGCGTGGGGCATTGGCTGGGGCCAACGTCCTGACTTTC.

The rearrangement uses TRBV18 and TRBJ2-1; TRBD2 might be the D (6 bases). The CDR3 runs 14 residues. V shed 4 bases and J shed 10 bases, with 17 bases lying between them. CDR1 is KGHSH, CDR2 LQKENI, per germline. DNA of the CDR3: TGTGCCAGCTCACTCACCGTCCCTAGCGACGAGCAGTTCTTC. As protein: CASSLTVPSDEQFF.

This chain uses TRBV19 with TRBJ2-4; D perhaps matches TRBD1 (6 bases). Germline-derived CDR1 and CDR2 are LNHDA and SQIVND (reference sequence). CDR3 size: 17 residues. Trimming removed 4 bases from V and 0 bases from J, with 16 bases in between. In nucleotides, the CDR3 is TGTGCCAGTAGTACGGGACATAGCTTCATAGCCAAAAACATTCAGTACTTC. Protein: CASSTGHSFIAKNIQYF.

The gene calls are TRBV10-3 and TRBJ2-1; D gene uncertain. The V end lost 4 bases, the J end lost 7 bases, and 14 bases lay between the germline ends. Germline V gene sequence: CDR1 ENHRY, CDR2 SYGVKD. The CDR3 extends over 14 amino acids. Here the CDR3 DNA reads TGTGCCATCAGTGGCTCTCAAAACACGAATGAGCAGTTCTTC. Protein product: CAISGSQNTNEQFF.

The rearrangement links TRBV27 to TRBJ2-1; 7 bases line up with TRBD2. V trimming: 6 bases; J trimming: 4 bases; junction bases outside the gene matches: 12. The CDR3 has 16 residues. Germline values: CDR1 MNHEY, CDR2 SMNVEV (reference sequence). The CDR3 loop reads CASRALGTTRYNEQFF. In nucleotides, the CDR3 is TGTGCCAGCAGAGCCCTTGGGACTACCCGTTACAATGAGCAGTTCTTC.

V gene TRBV7-6 combines with J gene TRBJ1-2; D is ambiguous. V dropped 5 bases and J dropped 3 bases, with 16 bases sitting between them. This CDR3 has 15 amino acids. From germline, CDR1 is SGHVS and CDR2 FNYEAQ. The CDR3 DNA is TGTGCCAGCAGCCCCGTCGATACGCAGCACTATGGCTACACCTTC. This encodes CASSPVDTQHYGYTF.

The V call is TRBV5-1, the J call TRBJ2-1, with 14 positions matching TRBD2. The CDR3 totals 16 residues. CDR1 and CDR2 from the germline V gene are SGHRS and YFSETQ. J lost 6 bases, V lost 3 bases, and 5 bases had no gene match. In DNA, the CDR3 is TGCGCCAGCAGCTCTGGGGGACTAGCGGGAGTCAATGAGCAGTTCTTC. Encoded protein: CASSSGGLAGVNEQFF. Variable domain in full (rest from reference TRBV5-1 and TRBJ2-1): KAGVTQTPRYLIKTRGQQVTLSCSPISGHRSVSWYQQTPGQGLQFLFEYFSETQRNKGNFPGRFSGRQFSNSRSEMNVSTLELGDSALYLCASSSGGLAGVNEQFFGPGTRLTVL.

This chain uses TRBV19 with TRBJ2-1; weak D call: TRBD2 (6 bases). This CDR3 is built from 15 residues. The ends were cut back, 5 bases at V and 4 bases at J, with 15 bases in the middle. Germline V CDR1 and CDR2: LNHDA, SQIVND (reference sequence). The CDR3: CASSYAGTEYNEQFF. CDR3 nucleotides: TGTGCCAGTAGTTACGCGGGGACGGAGTACAATGAGCAGTTCTTC. Based on the CDR3 plus reference TRBV19 and TRBJ2-1, the full variable domain is DGGITQSPKYLFRKEGQNVTLSCEQNLNHDAMYWYRQDPGQGLRLIYYSQIVNDFQKGDIAEGYSVSREKKESFPLTVTSAQKNPTAFYLCASSYAGTEYNEQFFGPGTRLTVL.

The rearrangement joins TRBV5-4 to TRBJ2-1, with TRBD2 identical over 14 bases. The germline CDR1 and CDR2 sequences are SGHNT and YYREEE (reference sequence). V was clipped by 6 bases and J by 8 bases; unmatched bases: 7. CDR3 length: 15 amino acids. This chain's CDR3 is CASNSGTSGSYEQFF. The CDR3 bases are TGTGCCAGCAACTCGGGGACTAGCGGGAGCTATGAGCAGTTCTTC.